The 13 T cell receptor beta chains below all came from one sample that was sequenced in a study of beta chain features in type 1 diabetes (dated by TCRdb to about 2018). Libraries were constructed by the immunoSEQ multiplex PCR assay. All of the isolated RNA was reverse transcribed with the High Capacity cDNA Reverse Transcription Kit, so expressed TCRB transcripts were sequenced. This immuneACCESS table, as held by TCRdb, lists in-frame sequences with V and J called but not all clones. Of the missing ones, under half trace to an unresolved V gene in checked studies; the others have no known cause. The table for this sample lists 120,000 to 150,000 clones; roughly 10% of them were counted only once. Approximately 0.69% of the sample belongs to the ten largest clones. The sequencing sample was made of central memory CD4+ T cells from blood. Receptor source: a woman aged 35 to 49 in good health.

This clone was picked up many times. The chain joins TRBV27 to TRBJ2-7; tentatively, D is TRBD1 (6 bases). The ends were cut back, 5 bases at V and 5 bases at J, with 16 bases in the middle. Germline V lookup: CDR1 MNHEY, CDR2 SMNVEV (reference sequence). CDR3 length: 14 residues. The CDR3 DNA sequence: TGTGCCAGCAGTCGCTCTTACACAGGGAACGAGCAGTACTTC. Amino acids: CASSRSYTGNEQYF.

Only a few counts were recorded for this clone. This chain's CDR3 is CASSYFGQNEQYF. Written as DNA, the CDR3 is TGTGCCAGCAGTTATTTTGGACAGAACGAGCAGTACTTC. V is TRBV6-5 and J is TRBJ2-7, with D possibly TRBD1 on 6 matching bases. With 3 bases removed from V and 5 bases from J, the gap between germline ends came to 11 bases. The CDR3 has 13 residues. Germline lookup yields CDR1 MNHEY and CDR2 SVGAGI.

The gene calls are TRBV12-5 and TRBJ1-2; D gene uncertain. The CDR3 spans 13 residues. Germline loops: CDR1 LGHNT, CDR2 FRNRAP. The V end lost 7 bases, the J end lost 8 bases, and 17 bases lay between the germline ends. The CDR3 DNA reads as TGTGCTAGTGACCTCGATGGCAGGCGCGGCTACACCTTC. Its protein product is CASDLDGRRGYTF.

The chain employs TRBV5-1 and TRBJ1-1, with TRBD1 as a possible D gene (6 bases). CDR1 and CDR2 (germline): SGHRS, YFSETQ. The length of the CDR3 is 15 residues. V lost 5 bases, J lost 1 base, and 15 bases lay in between. The CDR3 DNA reads as TGCGCCAGCAGTGGGACACTTGGCCCGAACACTGAAGCTTTCTTT. This encodes CASSGTLGPNTEAFF.

This chain joins TRBV19 and TRBJ1-2; 7 bases match TRBD1. CDR1 and CDR2 (germline): LNHDA, SQIVND (reference sequence). The CDR3 spans 14 residues. Germline trimming cut 7 bases from V and 8 bases from J; bases unmatched to any gene: 13. The CDR3 DNA reads as TGTGCCAGTACCCCCCCGCGGAGAGGGGGCGGCTACACCTTC. The encoded protein is CASTPPRRGGGYTF.

This clone was counted between two and nine times. The chain recombines TRBV29-1 with TRBJ2-7, with 7 bases identical to TRBD2. CDR1 SQVTM and CDR2 ANQGSEA come from the germline V gene. CDR3 length: 12 amino acids. The junction had 8 bases not matched to a gene; V was cut back by 6 bases and J by 6 bases. CDR3 region: CSVAGDAGEQYF. The CDR3 DNA is TGCAGCGTCGCGGGGGATGCGGGCGAGCAGTACTTC.

J is TRBJ1-3 and V is TRBV2, with TRBD1 matching 8 bases. Per germline, CDR1 SNHLY and CDR2 FYNNEI. The junction had 2 bases not matched to a gene; V was cut back by 6 bases and J by 4 bases. The CDR3 consists of 13 residues. The CDR3 DNA is TGTGCCAGCAGGACAGGGGCAGGAAACACCATATATTTT. Protein product: CASRTGAGNTIYF.

This clone has just a few counts. The rearrangement links TRBV10-3 to TRBJ2-1, with TRBD1 matching 7 bases. The V gene's germline CDR1 is ENHRY and CDR2 SYGVKD. This CDR3 region has 13 residues. V dropped 6 bases and J dropped 5; count of bases not matched to a gene: 4. Written as DNA, the CDR3 is TGTGCCATCAGCCGGGACAGCAACAATGAGCAGTTCTTC. It encodes CAISRDSNNEQFF.

This clone was seen more than once but under ten times. The chain recombines TRBV29-1 with TRBJ1-1; tentative D call: TRBD1 (5 bases). The CDR3 has 13 residues. Germline-derived CDR1 and CDR2 are SQVTM and ANQGSEA. Trimming took 0 bases from V and 4 from J, leaving 9 bases between them. The CDR3 bases are TGCAGCGTTGAAGACAGGGCTAGCACTGAAGCTTTCTTT. Residues: CSVEDRASTEAFF.

This clone was counted ten times or more. The chain links TRBV15 to TRBJ2-4; 7 nucleotides match TRBD1. The germline V gene has CDR1 LNHNV and CDR2 YYDKDF (reference sequence). The CDR3 length is 14 residues. V lost 0 bases and J lost 8; bases outside the gene matches: 4. The CDR3 DNA reads TGTGCCACCAGCAGAGATTCAGGACAGGACATTCAGTACTTC. It translates to CATSRDSGQDIQYF.

V gene TRBV6-1 combines with J gene TRBJ2-1; 10 nucleotides match TRBD1. V trimming: 10 bases; J trimming: 5 bases; junction bases outside the gene matches: 11. Germline values: CDR1 MNHNS, CDR2 SASEGT. The CDR3 has 15 amino acids. The DNA of the CDR3 is TGTGCCACCCTCCCCGGGACAGGGGCGAACAATGAGCAGTTCTTC. It yields the protein CATLPGTGANNEQFF.

In its sample, this clone was seen a few times. The rearrangement joins TRBV5-1 to TRBJ1-2, with D perhaps TRBD1 (6 bases). Per the germline V gene, CDR1 is SGHRS and CDR2 is YFSETQ. The germline V and J ends were trimmed by 0 bases and 5 bases, with 14 bases remaining between them. The CDR3 is made up of 15 amino acids. CDR3 in amino acids: CASSLASAQGYGYTF. CDR3 coding DNA: TGCGCCAGCAGCTTGGCCTCTGCTCAGGGGTATGGCTACACCTTC.

In its sample, this clone was seen a few times. The J gene is TRBJ2-1, the V gene TRBV19, with D possibly TRBD2 on 6 matching bases. Germline lookup yields CDR1 LNHDA and CDR2 SQIVND (reference sequence). The CDR3 sequence is 17 residues long. Between the trimmed V and J ends, which lost 5 bases and 7 bases, there was a span of 24 bases. The CDR3 protein is CASSPRSLARASNEQFF. The CDR3 DNA follows: TGTGCCAGTAGTCCACGGTCCCTAGCGCGGGCTAGTAATGAGCAGTTCTTC.